This T cell receptor beta chain appears in the sequencing data of a study of shared clonotypes between healthy human individuals. In the sorted-subset replicate PCRs, 200 ng DNA, 25,000 to 30,000 T cell genomes, was used. Libraries were prepared by immunoSEQ multiplex PCR; TCRdb keeps only in-frame clonotypes and omits some of them. The data show 600,000 to 800,000 clones, around 70% seen once. Nashville, Tennessee was home to all donors, who were Caucasian adults. J lost 5 bases, V lost 2 bases, and 14 bases had no gene match. CDR1 and CDR2 from the germline V gene are MDHEN and SYDVKM. This CDR3 contains 17 residues. Study-wide points: Generation probabilities were higher for clonotypes shared across all four sorted-subset donors than for unshared ones.

On this clone itself: Its antigen is undetermined.

The TCR was taken from a young woman in good health. The chain links TRBV28 to TRBJ1-1; 7 nucleotides align to TRBD1. Material for sequencing was memory CD4+ T cells sorted from blood. Indicated subset: CD45RA-negative fraction. This CDR3 is CASSLDRVRGLRTEAFF. The CDR3 nucleotides read TGTGCCAGCAGTTTAGACAGGGTTCGGGGGTTGCGGACTGAAGCTTTCTTT.